A single sample is the source of the 9 T cell receptor beta chains below, sequenced in a study of blood T cell repertoires in COVID-19. TCRdb's table, derived via immunoSEQ multiplex PCR, lists solely in-frame clones and lacks some. This sample has tens of thousands of clones, with nearly 90% found just once. The sequenced sample was peripheral blood. The receptors were gathered from a man between 65 and 85 years old with acute or convalescent COVID-19.

The rearrangement links TRBV27 to TRBJ1-6; no firm D call. Germline-derived CDR1 and CDR2 are MNHEY and SMNVEV (reference sequence). The CDR3 covers 14 residues. V gave up 3 bases and J gave up 6 bases, with 9 bases separating them. The CDR3 bases are TGTGCCAGCAGTTTCGCGCGGGTTAATTCACCCCTCCACTTT. This encodes CASSFARVNSPLHF.

This chain uses TRBV27 with TRBJ1-4; 9 nucleotides agree with TRBD1. The junction had 8 bases not matched to a gene; V was cut back by 6 bases and J by 0 bases. This CDR3 is built from 17 residues. Germline-derived CDR1 and CDR2 are MNHEY and SMNVEV (reference sequence). The CDR3 DNA is TGTGCCAGCAGAATAACAGGGGGCAGAGCAACTAATGAAAAACTGTTTTTT. It specifies CASRITGGRATNEKLFF.

V usage is TRBV28 and J usage is TRBJ2-5; 7 positions match TRBD2. The CDR3 is made up of 16 amino acids. The germline CDR1 and CDR2 sequences are MDHEN and SYDVKM. The V segment lost 5 bases and the J segment 7 bases; nucleotides outside the gene matches: 16. CDR3 nucleotides: TGTGCCAGCAGTCCCGGGGTAGCGGGCGGACGGGTGACCCAGTACTTC. Translating gives CASSPGVAGGRVTQYF.

This sequence joins TRBV10-3 and TRBJ2-4, with a possible D match to TRBD2 (5 bases). V was shortened by 2 bases and J by 1 base, with 9 bases between the two germline ends. Germline CDR1 and CDR2: ENHRY and SYGVKD. The CDR3 totals 15 residues. The CDR3 sequence is CAISEDGVAKNIQYF. The DNA for the CDR3 is TGTGCCATCAGTGAGGACGGGGTGGCCAAAAACATTCAGTACTTC.

The chain recombines TRBV18 with TRBJ1-2, with TRBD1 as a possible D gene (6 bases). This CDR3 has 15 amino acids. CDR1 is KGHSH and CDR2 is LQKENI in the germline V gene. Trimming cost V 6 bases and J 8 bases, with 22 bases left between them. CDR3 DNA sequence: TGTGCCAGCTCCCACCAGGAGGCGGGGGCGCAGGGCTACACCTTC. It is translated as CASSHQEAGAQGYTF.

This sequence joins TRBV7-2 and TRBJ2-2; D unclear. This CDR3 region has 15 residues. With 4 bases removed from V and 2 bases from J, the gap between germline ends came to 11 bases. Germline V gene lookup returns CDR1 SGHTA and CDR2 FQGNSA. As DNA, the CDR3 is TGTGCCAGCAGCTCCCGGGTTCTAAACACCGGGGAGCTGTTTTTT. This translates into CASSSRVLNTGELFF.

The J gene is TRBJ1-2, the V gene TRBV7-2; the D is unclear. V was pared by 4 bases and J by 9 bases, with 15 bases between. Per germline, CDR1 SGHTA and CDR2 FQGNSA. There are 13 residues in the CDR3. CDR3 DNA sequence: TGTGCCAGCAGCTCGACGGACTCTATGAGCTACACCTTC. It codes for CASSSTDSMSYTF.

This clone occurred a few times. This chain uses TRBV15 with TRBJ1-5, with TRBD1 matching 9 bases. The germline gives CDR1 LNHNV, CDR2 YYDKDF (reference sequence). The CDR3 runs 15 residues. V shed 5 bases, J shed 0 bases, and the junction held 2 bases outside the gene matches. The CDR3 is CATSLDRGSNQPQHF. CDR3 in DNA: TGTGCCACCAGCTTGGACAGGGGTAGCAATCAGCCCCAGCATTTT.

This sequence joins TRBV4-3 and TRBJ2-3; 7 bases line up with TRBD2. CDR3 size: 16 residues. V lost 4 bases to trimming and J lost 2 bases; unmatched junction nucleotides: 9. CDR1 LGHNA and CDR2 YSLEER come from the germline V gene. This CDR3 is CASSPRWGDYTDTQYF. The CDR3, as DNA: TGCGCCAGCAGCCCGAGGTGGGGGGACTACACAGATACGCAGTATTTT.